A selection of T cell receptor beta chains follows, all from one sample in a study of blood T cell repertoires in COVID-19. Repertoires were generated with immunoSEQ multiplex PCR, while TCRdb's copy carries only in-frame clones and drops some. The data contain some 64,000 clones, around nine tenths of them singletons. Sequenced material: peripheral blood. These receptors all stem from a man between 65 and 80 years old with acute or convalescent COVID-19. Each CDR3 is given with its conserved first and last residue. Each record gives: clone size, D gene, J gene, V gene, CDR3 DNA, CDR3 protein. The D gene is left open where the match is weak. Size tells how often a clone was seen (once, few, many) or the class of an expanded clone, and some rows leave it out.

size: NA
D: TRBD1
J: TRBJ1-2
V: TRBV7-8
DNA: TGTGCCAGCAGCCCGACAGGGGTTGGCTACACCTTC
CDR3: CASSPTGVGYTF

size: once
D: NA
J: TRBJ2-7
V: TRBV19
DNA: TGTGCCAGTAGTATAGGCGCTCCCGGAAACAGTTACGAGCAGTACTTC
CDR3: CASSIGAPGNSYEQYF

size: NA
D: TRBD2
J: TRBJ2-5
V: TRBV5-5
DNA: TGTGCCAGCAGCTTGGTGGGAGGGGCAGAAGAGACCCAGTACTTC
CDR3: CASSLVGGAEETQYF

size: NA
D: NA
J: TRBJ2-7
V: TRBV7-9
DNA: TGTGCCAGCAGCTCCAGGGACGAGCAGTACTTC
CDR3: CASSSRDEQYF

size: few
D: TRBD1
J: TRBJ1-6
V: TRBV30
DNA: TGTGCCCGAGCGGGACAGGGGAATTCACCCCTCCACTTT
CDR3: CARAGQGNSPLHF

size: NA
D: NA
J: TRBJ1-4
V: TRBV4-3
DNA: TGCGCCAGCAGCCCGAGACATTCTACTAATGAAAAACTGTTTTTT
CDR3: CASSPRHSTNEKLFF

size: NA
D: NA
J: TRBJ2-7
V: TRBV5-6
DNA: TGTGCCAGCAGCCTTTTCCGACTGGGCTCCTACGAGCAGTACTTC
CDR3: CASSLFRLGSYEQYF

size: once
D: TRBD1
J: TRBJ1-2
V: TRBV2
DNA: TGTGCCAGCAGGAGACAGGGCTCTAACTATGGCTACACCTTC
CDR3: CASRRQGSNYGYTF

size: NA
D: TRBD2
J: TRBJ2-7
V: TRBV5-4
DNA: TGTGCCAGCAGCTCACAGCGGGGGGGCTACGAGCAGTACTTC
CDR3: CASSSQRGGYEQYF

size: NA
D: TRBD2
J: TRBJ2-3
V: TRBV11-1
DNA: TGTGCCAGCAGCACCAGGACTAGCGGGGGCACAGATACGCAGTATTTT
CDR3: CASSTRTSGGTDTQYF

size: NA
D: NA
J: TRBJ2-7
V: TRBV21-1
DNA: TGTGCCAGCAGCTTTTGCCGGGACAGGCCTTCCTACGAGCAGTACTTC
CDR3: CASSFCRDRPSYEQYF

size: NA
D: TRBD2
J: TRBJ2-1
V: TRBV7-9
DNA: TGTGCCAGCAGCCCACTTGTACGCCGCGGGGGGCGATTCAATGAGCAGTTCTTC
CDR3: CASSPLVRRGGRFNEQFF

size: NA
D: NA
J: TRBJ1-5
V: TRBV5-3
DNA: TGTGCCAGAAGCTTGAGAGACAGTCAGCAAAGCAATCAGCCCCAGCATTTT
CDR3: CARSLRDSQQSNQPQHF

size: NA
D: TRBD2
J: TRBJ2-3
V: TRBV7-2
DNA: TGTGCCAGCAGCTTACAAGCGGGGGGGCCCTCCGATACGCAGTATTTT
CDR3: CASSLQAGGPSDTQYF

size: NA
D: NA
J: TRBJ2-3
V: TRBV10-2
DNA: TGCGCCAGCAGTCGGGACAGGAGGTCTGGGGGGGGCACAGATACGCAGTATTTT
CDR3: CASSRDRRSGGGTDTQYF

size: NA
D: NA
J: TRBJ2-7
V: TRBV19
DNA: TGTGCCAGTAGTATTCTGGGCTTCGCTGTAGAGCCCGGGGAGTCGAACGAGCAGTACTTC
CDR3: CASSILGFAVEPGESNEQYF

size: NA
D: NA
J: TRBJ1-6
V: TRBV25-1
DNA: TGTGCCAGCAGTGAATATACGGGTCCTCTCCACTTT
CDR3: CASSEYTGPLHF

size: few
D: NA
J: TRBJ1-2
V: TRBV5-1
DNA: TGCGCCAGCAGCTTGACCCTTCGCCTGGGGGGCTATGGCTACACCTTC
CDR3: CASSLTLRLGGYGYTF

size: NA
D: TRBD2
J: TRBJ2-7
V: TRBV5-4
DNA: TGTGCCAGCAGCTTGGATGCGCGGGGGGGCCGCGAGCAGTACTTC
CDR3: CASSLDARGGREQYF

size: NA
D: NA
J: TRBJ1-2
V: TRBV6-5
DNA: TGTGCCAGCCGAGAGATCGGGGGGCGGGACTATGGCTACACCTTC
CDR3: CASREIGGRDYGYTF

size: NA
D: NA
J: TRBJ2-5
V: TRBV24-1
DNA: TGTGCCACCAGTGACTCGTTCCCCCGTAAAGAGACCCAGTACTTC
CDR3: CATSDSFPRKETQYF

size: NA
D: NA
J: TRBJ2-3
V: TRBV5-8
DNA: TGTGCCAGCAGCTTGGGCCGTCTGATGGGGACATCAGATACGCAGTATTTT
CDR3: CASSLGRLMGTSDTQYF

size: NA
D: NA
J: TRBJ2-1
V: TRBV5-8
DNA: TGTGCTTCGAAGCCCCGTGGTAGTTACAATGAGCAGTTCTTC
CDR3: CASKPRGSYNEQFF

size: NA
D: TRBD1
J: TRBJ1-2
V: TRBV7-6
DNA: TGTGCCAGCAGCTTAGGGGACTTCGGGACAGGGGGATCCAACTATGGCTACACCTTC
CDR3: CASSLGDFGTGGSNYGYTF

size: few
D: NA
J: TRBJ2-7
V: TRBV6-5
DNA: TGTGCCAGCCAGCACAGTTGGCGGGGGCGCTACGAGCAGTACTTC
CDR3: CASQHSWRGRYEQYF

size: NA
D: NA
J: TRBJ1-2
V: TRBV6-5
DNA: TGTGCCAGCGAAGAGGCAGGGTTGTATGGCTACACCTTC
CDR3: CASEEAGLYGYTF

size: NA
D: TRBD1
J: TRBJ2-1
V: TRBV5-4
DNA: TGTGCCAGCAGCTTGACGAGACAGGGGGCAACCTACAATGAGCAGTTCTTC
CDR3: CASSLTRQGATYNEQFF

size: NA
D: TRBD1
J: TRBJ1-4
V: TRBV30
DNA: TGTGCCTGGAGAGTAAAAGGGACAGCTATTAATGAAAAACTGTTTTTT
CDR3: CAWRVKGTAINEKLFF